A selection of T cell receptor beta chains follows, all from one sample in a study of graft-versus-host responses after intestinal transplantation. Some clones are missing from TCRdb's copy, which holds only in-frame ones; the method was immunoSEQ multiplex PCR. Of 20,000 to 25,000 clones listed, around 81% are singletons. The sequenced sample was ileum tissue, obtained 12 days after intestinal transplant. All receptors come from a human patient who received an intestinal transplant, so some T cells may come from the graft donor. Both conserved end residues are part of each CDR3. A D gene is named only where the DNA matches it firmly. Size tells how often a clone was seen (once, few, many) or the class of an expanded clone, and some rows leave it out.

d_gene: .; j_gene: TRBJ2-3; abundance: .; v_gene: TRBV2; CDR3nt: TGTGCCAGCAGTGAAGGGGCATATCGCACAGATACGCAGTATTTT; CDR3aa: CASSEGAYRTDTQYF
d_gene: TRBD2; j_gene: TRBJ2-1; abundance: .; v_gene: TRBV11-2; CDR3nt: TGTGCCAGCACTGGGGGGGGGTCCTACAATGAGCAGTTCTTC; CDR3aa: CASTGGGSYNEQFF
d_gene: .; j_gene: TRBJ1-5; abundance: .; v_gene: TRBV29-1; CDR3nt: TGCAGCGTTGTGGAAGGAGGGCAGCCCCAGCATTTT; CDR3aa: CSVVEGGQPQHF
d_gene: .; j_gene: TRBJ1-6; abundance: few; v_gene: TRBV9; CDR3nt: TGTGCCAGCAGCGGGGGACACCCGAGCTCCTATAATTCACCCCTCCACTTT; CDR3aa: CASSGGHPSSYNSPLHF
d_gene: .; j_gene: TRBJ2-7; abundance: medium-sized; v_gene: TRBV28; CDR3nt: TGTGCCAGCAGTTTCCCAGGGGGGAGCCGCAGGGAGCAGTACTTC; CDR3aa: CASSFPGGSRREQYF
d_gene: .; j_gene: TRBJ2-2; abundance: .; v_gene: TRBV14; CDR3nt: TGTGCCAGCAGCCGAAATCGACGAGAAGGAGGCACCGGGGAGCTGTTTTTT; CDR3aa: CASSRNRREGGTGELFF
d_gene: TRBD1; j_gene: TRBJ1-5; abundance: .; v_gene: TRBV27; CDR3nt: TGTGCCAGCAGCCAGGGGGCGAATCAGCCCCAGCATTTT; CDR3aa: CASSQGANQPQHF
d_gene: .; j_gene: TRBJ1-2; abundance: .; v_gene: TRBV5-6; CDR3nt: TGTGCCAGCAGCTTGTGGGGAGGTGGCTTTGGCTACACCTTC; CDR3aa: CASSLWGGGFGYTF
d_gene: TRBD2; j_gene: TRBJ2-7; abundance: .; v_gene: TRBV7-3; CDR3nt: TGTGCCAGCAGCTCCCTAGCGGTCTCCTACGAGCAGTACTTC; CDR3aa: CASSSLAVSYEQYF
d_gene: .; j_gene: TRBJ1-5; abundance: .; v_gene: TRBV19; CDR3nt: TGTGCCAGTAGTATGCTTGGCCACAATCAGCCCCAGCATTTT; CDR3aa: CASSMLGHNQPQHF
d_gene: .; j_gene: TRBJ2-7; abundance: .; v_gene: TRBV6-5; CDR3nt: TGTGCCAGCAGTACGGCCCCGGTGGGGAGGCACGAGCAGTACTTC; CDR3aa: CASSTAPVGRHEQYF
d_gene: .; j_gene: TRBJ1-1; abundance: .; v_gene: TRBV30; CDR3nt: TGTGCCTGGAGGAAGTTGGGCAGATCGAACACTGAAGCTTTCTTT; CDR3aa: CAWRKLGRSNTEAFF
d_gene: TRBD2; j_gene: TRBJ2-5; abundance: few; v_gene: TRBV6-6; CDR3nt: TGTGCCAGCAGACTAGCGGGGGGGCAAGAGACCCAGTACTTC; CDR3aa: CASRLAGGQETQYF
d_gene: .; j_gene: TRBJ2-7; abundance: .; v_gene: TRBV4-1; CDR3nt: TGCGCCAGCAGCCAAGATGGGGAGAACTACGAGCAGTACTTC; CDR3aa: CASSQDGENYEQYF
d_gene: .; j_gene: TRBJ1-3; abundance: .; v_gene: TRBV9; CDR3nt: TGTGCCAGCAGCGATCTAAGTAGTACTGGAAACACCATATATTTT; CDR3aa: CASSDLSSTGNTIYF
d_gene: .; j_gene: TRBJ2-2; abundance: .; v_gene: TRBV7-3; CDR3nt: TGTGCCAGCAGCCCCAGCGGTAGCACCGGGGAGCTGTTTTTT; CDR3aa: CASSPSGSTGELFF
d_gene: TRBD2; j_gene: TRBJ2-1; abundance: .; v_gene: TRBV9; CDR3nt: TGTGCCAGCAGCGAGAGCTCTAGCGGGGCACAATACAATGAGCAGTTCTTC; CDR3aa: CASSESSSGAQYNEQFF
d_gene: TRBD2; j_gene: TRBJ2-3; abundance: .; v_gene: TRBV19; CDR3nt: TGTGCCAGCAGCGACGGACTAGCCCCAGATACGCAGTATTTT; CDR3aa: CASSDGLAPDTQYF
d_gene: .; j_gene: TRBJ1-3; abundance: .; v_gene: TRBV19; CDR3nt: TGTGCCAGTAGTGTCTGGACAGCACTTTCTGGAAACACCATATATTTT; CDR3aa: CASSVWTALSGNTIYF
d_gene: TRBD1; j_gene: TRBJ2-7; abundance: few; v_gene: TRBV6-6; CDR3nt: TGTGCCAGCGGGACAGGGGGTTCCGAGCAGTACTTC; CDR3aa: CASGTGGSEQYF
d_gene: .; j_gene: TRBJ1-3; abundance: .; v_gene: TRBV19; CDR3nt: TGTGCCAGTAGTACGTATCTCTCTGGAAACACCATATATTTT; CDR3aa: CASSTYLSGNTIYF
d_gene: .; j_gene: TRBJ1-1; abundance: .; v_gene: TRBV4-1; CDR3nt: TGCGCCAGCAGCCACATAATTGACAGAGGACGAGAAGCTTTCTTT; CDR3aa: CASSHIIDRGREAFF
d_gene: .; j_gene: TRBJ1-1; abundance: once; v_gene: TRBV18; CDR3nt: TGTGCCAGCTCCCCTAGGTTCGGGACCGCCCAGGGGAGTGAAGCTTTCTTT; CDR3aa: CASSPRFGTAQGSEAFF
d_gene: TRBD2; j_gene: TRBJ2-2; abundance: once; v_gene: TRBV5-8; CDR3nt: TGTGCCAGCGGTTTCGGACTAGCTCAGACCGGGGAGCTGTTTTTT; CDR3aa: CASGFGLAQTGELFF
d_gene: .; j_gene: TRBJ2-1; abundance: .; v_gene: TRBV4-2; CDR3nt: TGTGCCAGCAGCCATAGGCTAGCCCTAACCCGTGACAATGAGCAGTTCTTC; CDR3aa: CASSHRLALTRDNEQFF
d_gene: TRBD2; j_gene: TRBJ2-3; abundance: medium-sized; v_gene: TRBV4-1; CDR3nt: TGCGCCAGCAGCCAGGGGACTAGCGGGGGGGCAGATACGCAGTATTTT; CDR3aa: CASSQGTSGGADTQYF